A single sample is the source of the 25 T cell receptor beta chains below, sequenced in a study of CD8+CD57+ T cells in acquired aplastic anemia. Selection for sequencing was limited to patients who had shown CD8+CD57+ cell expansion by flow cytometry. Genomic DNA templated the TCR beta VDJ and CDR3 profiling. From the reads, TCRdb called clonotypes with MiXCR, one entry per CDR3 protein. The sample holds a few hundred thousand distinct CDR3 sequences; over 25% are singletons and the top ten take less than 1%. The sequenced sample consisted of sorted CD4+, CD8+, or CD8+CD57+ T cells (not recorded which) from PBMCs. These receptors originate from a human donor with aplastic anemia.

This clonotype has just one count. A much larger clone differs from this one at a single base, so this may be a read error. V usage is TRBV20-1 and J usage is TRBJ1-2, with unresolved D. Trimming pared 5 bases from V and 8 bases from J, leaving 24 bases between. CDR1 DFQATT and CDR2 SNEGSKA come from the germline V gene (reference sequence). The CDR3 is made up of 15 amino acids. CDR3 DNA: TGCAGTGCTGGAGGTCCGAGACGTCCATCGGGGGGCTACACCTTC. Protein: CSAGGPRRPSGGYTF.

The genes are TRBV5-1 and TRBJ2-1, with D tentatively TRBD1 (5 bases). Germline V CDR1 and CDR2: SGHRS, YFSETQ. Trimming left V 4 bases short and J 9 bases short, with 17 bases between. The CDR3 length is 14 residues. Written as DNA, the CDR3 is TGCGCCAGCAGCCCAAACCGTGACAGAAGTGAGCAGTTCTTC. It is translated as CASSPNRDRSEQFF.

In this sample, this clonotype turned up many times. V and J are TRBV2 and TRBJ2-1, with 7 positions matching TRBD1. This CDR3 has 15 amino acids. The ends lost 6 bases at V and 5 bases at J; junction bases unmatched: 10. CDR1 is SNHLY, CDR2 FYNNEI, per germline. In nucleotides, the CDR3 is TGTGCCAGCAGGGAAACAGGGGCAGACAACAATGAGCAGTTCTTC. This sequence encodes CASRETGADNNEQFF.

This clonotype was counted only a few times. This chain connects TRBV19 to TRBJ2-1; 9 nucleotides line up with TRBD1. CDR3 size: 16 residues. From germline, CDR1 is LNHDA and CDR2 SQIVND (reference sequence). The V and J ends lost 3 bases and 3 bases, in that order; junction bases with no gene match: 6. The chain's CDR3 is CASSISRTGVYNEQFF. The CDR3 bases are TGTGCCAGTAGTATTAGTCGGACAGGGGTCTACAATGAGCAGTTCTTC.

On this clonotype: A much larger clone differs by one base, so this may be a read error. The rearrangement links TRBV20-1 to TRBJ1-1; possibly TRBD1 for D (6 bases). Germline loops: CDR1 DFQATT, CDR2 SNEGSKA (reference sequence). This CDR3 contains 12 residues. CDR3 bases: TGCAGTGCTAGGGGAACAGGGACTGAAGCTCTCTTT. Translation gives CSARGTGTEALF.

With regard to this clonotype: A much larger clone lies a single base off, so this may be a read error. The J gene is TRBJ1-5, the V gene TRBV10-3; D is unclear. The V and J ends lost 5 bases and 1 base respectively, with 3 bases between them. This CDR3 region has 12 residues. Germline CDR1 ENHRY, CDR2 SYGVKD. The CDR3: CAISTSNQPQHF. The CDR3 nucleotides read TGTGCCATCAGTACGAGCAATCAGCCCCAGCATTTT.

The chain combines TRBV2 with TRBJ1-2, with 10 bases fitting TRBD1. The CDR3 length is 13 residues. The germline V gene has CDR1 SNHLY and CDR2 FYNNEI. The trim removed 5 bases at V and 8 bases at J, leaving 5 bases unmatched. CDR3: CASSSGTGEGYTF. The CDR3 DNA is TGTGCCAGCAGTTCCGGGACAGGGGAAGGCTACACCTTC.

The V and J genes are TRBV30 and TRBJ2-7; D tentatively reads TRBD1 or TRBD2 (5 bases each). This CDR3 has 13 residues. Germline lookup yields CDR1 GTSNPN and CDR2 SVGIG (reference sequence). V was clipped by 2 bases and J by 2 bases, with 10 bases between them. The CDR3 loop reads CAWSNGGPYEQYF. Here the CDR3 DNA reads TGTGCCTGGAGTAATGGGGGTCCCTACGAGCAGTACTTC. The full variable domain, rest sourced from reference TRBV30 and TRBJ2-7, is SQTIHQWPATLVQPVGSPLSLECTVEGTSNPNLYWYRQAAGRGLQLLFYSVGIGQISSEVPQNLSASRPQDRQFILSSKKLLLSDSGFYLCAWSNGGPYEQYFGPGTRLTVT.

This clonotype has only a few counts. This chain joins TRBV25-1 and TRBJ2-1, with 8 bases fitting TRBD1. The germline V gene has CDR1 MGHDK and CDR2 SYGVNS. The CDR3 is 15 residues long. Trimming took 6 bases from V and 0 from J; bases not matched to a gene: 4. For the CDR3, the DNA is TGTGCCAGCAGCGCACAGGGGGGCTCCTACAATGAGCAGTTCTTC. Protein: CASSAQGGSYNEQFF.

The chain employs TRBV6-1 and TRBJ1-5; a possible D gene is TRBD1 (5 bases). V shed 0 bases and J shed 5 bases, with 11 bases lying between them. This CDR3 is 15 amino acids long. The germline CDR1 and CDR2 sequences are MNHNS and SASEGT. CDR3 in amino acids: CASSEAQGVHQPQHF. DNA of the CDR3: TGTGCCAGCAGTGAAGCGCAAGGGGTTCATCAGCCCCAGCATTTT.

In the case of this clonotype: A much larger clone sits a single nucleotide away, making a read error possible. V is TRBV2 and J is TRBJ2-1, with D unresolved. This CDR3 is built from 15 residues. Germline CDR1 and CDR2: SNHLY and FYNNEI. V was shortened by 7 bases and J by 2 bases, with 15 bases between the two germline ends. The CDR3 loop reads CASNGSSVPYNEQFF. The CDR3 coding sequence is TGTGCCAGCAATGGATCCAGCGTACCCTACAATGAGCAGTTCTTC.

This clonotype was detected ten times or more. This sequence joins TRBV7-8 and TRBJ2-7; D is ambiguous. The V and J ends lost 5 bases and 10 bases respectively, with 12 bases between them. Germline V gives CDR1 SGHVS, CDR2 FQNEAQ. This CDR3 has 11 residues. For the CDR3, the DNA is TGTGCCAGCAGCCTTACTGAGAGTCAGTACTTC. Translating gives CASSLTESQYF.

The chain combines TRBV20-1 with TRBJ2-3; 8 nucleotides line up with TRBD2. The CDR3 is made up of 18 amino acids. V lost 1 base and J lost 0; bases outside the gene matches: 12. Germline CDR1 is DFQATT and CDR2 is SNEGSKA (reference sequence). The CDR3 protein is CSARVGRGGTRSTDTQYF. The CDR3 nucleotides are TGCAGTGCTAGAGTTGGACGGGGGGGCACCCGGAGCACAGATACGCAGTATTTT.

The chain uses TRBV30 and TRBJ1-6; D unresolved. V lost 0 bases, J lost 5 bases, and 11 bases lay in between. Germline V gene data show CDR1 as GTSNPN and CDR2 as SVGIG (reference sequence). The CDR3 is 15 amino acids. The CDR3 loop is CAWSVPEHHNSPLHF. The CDR3 DNA follows: TGTGCCTGGAGTGTACCCGAGCACCATAATTCACCCCTCCACTTT.

This clonotype occurred a few times. The J gene is TRBJ1-1, the V gene TRBV20-1; D gene unclear. Deletions cut 6 bases from V and 4 bases from J, with 15 bases between. The CDR3 contains 13 residues. CDR1 and CDR2 (germline): DFQATT, SNEGSKA (reference sequence). The CDR3 DNA sequence: TGCAGTGCCGAGACGCGGGCTGGCACTGAAGCTTTCTTT. Translation gives CSAETRAGTEAFF.

Comments on this clonotype: A single base separates this from a much larger clone, so it may be a read error. The J gene is TRBJ1-1, the V gene TRBV2; D is undetermined. Germline-derived CDR1 and CDR2 are SNHLY and FYNNEI. Trimming shortened V by 4 bases and J by 5 bases, and 14 bases separated the two germline ends. CDR3 length: 14 residues. The CDR3 DNA follows: TGTGCCAGCAGTGGAGCGCTTCCACAGACTGAAGCTTTCTTT. Its translation: CASSGALPQTEAFF. Full variable domain (missing parts from reference TRBV2 and TRBJ1-1): EPEVTQTPSHQVTQMGQEVILRCVPISNHLYFYWYRQILGQKVEFLVSFYNNEISEKSEIFDDQFSVERPDGSNFTLKIRSTKLEDSAMYFCASSGALPQTEAFFGQGTRLTVV.

This clonotype has a count of ten or more. The chain joins TRBV6-1 to TRBJ1-6; D gene uncertain. CDR3 length: 12 amino acids. V lost 2 bases and J lost 13, with 9 bases in between. Germline loops: CDR1 MNHNS, CDR2 SASEGT. This CDR3 is CASSEPPPPLHF. For the CDR3, the DNA is TGTGCCAGCAGTGAACCCCCGCCGCCCCTCCACTTT.

This clonotype has at least ten counts. CDR3 DNA: TGCAGTGCTAGAGGGACAGGGGATAATTCACCCCTCCACTTT. This translates into CSARGTGDNSPLHF. The chain joins TRBV20-1 to TRBJ1-6; 9 bases map to TRBD1. Germline trimming cut 1 base from V and 5 bases from J; bases unmatched to any gene: 0. In germline, CDR1 is DFQATT, CDR2 SNEGSKA (reference sequence). The CDR3 covers 14 residues.

This clonotype has more than one count but fewer than ten. The rearrangement joins TRBV3-1 to TRBJ1-1, with TRBD1 matching over 7 bases. CDR3 length: 15 residues. The V gene end was trimmed by 2 bases and the J gene end by 5 bases; junction bases not matched to a gene: 8. The germline CDR1 and CDR2 sequences are LGHDT and YNNKEL (reference sequence). This chain's CDR3 is CASSQPGQLITEAFF. DNA for the CDR3: TGTGCCAGCAGCCAACCGGGACAGCTGATAACTGAAGCTTTCTTT.

CDR3 sequence reads: CATNSGARGYNEQFF. For the CDR3, the DNA is TGCGCCACCAACAGCGGGGCACGGGGATACAATGAGCAGTTCTTC. The chain combines TRBV5-1 with TRBJ2-1; 7 bases fit TRBD2. The CDR3 extends over 15 amino acids. After removal of 9 bases from V and 4 bases from J, the junction contained 13 bases not matched to a gene. Per germline, CDR1 SGHRS and CDR2 YFSETQ.

V gene TRBV15 combines with J gene TRBJ2-7; no clear D gene. The CDR3 is 15 amino acids. The germline V and J ends were trimmed by 0 bases and 5 bases, with 14 bases remaining between them. Germline V CDR1 and CDR2: LNHNV, YYDKDF (reference sequence). The CDR3 protein is CATSRDRGSFDEQYF. The DNA for the CDR3 is TGTGCCACCAGCAGAGATCGAGGAAGCTTCGACGAGCAGTACTTC.

In its sample, this clonotype was seen a few times. The chain has TRBV7-8 and TRBJ1-6, with D possibly TRBD1 on 6 matching bases. CDR1 is SGHVS, CDR2 FQNEAQ, per germline. CDR3 size: 14 residues. V was pared by 11 bases and J by 9 bases, with 20 bases between. The CDR3 nucleotides read TGTGCCTGGAGTGCTTCCAGGGGCCCTTCACCCCTCCACTTT. This gives the protein CAWSASRGPSPLHF.

This chain links TRBV7-9 with TRBJ2-5; the match to TRBD2 covers 7 bases. The ends lost 3 bases at V and 7 bases at J; junction bases unmatched: 8. The length of the CDR3 is 14 residues. CDR1 and CDR2 (germline): SEHNR, FQNEAQ (reference sequence). The CDR3 loop reads CASSLGGQTRTQYF. The CDR3 bases are TGTGCCAGCAGCTTGGGAGGGCAAACGAGGACCCAGTACTTC.

The rearrangement uses TRBV9 and TRBJ2-1, with 10 bases that match TRBD2. V gave up 0 bases and J gave up 7 bases; unmatched junction bases: 4. The CDR3 loop spans 15 amino acids. The germline V gene has CDR1 SGDLS and CDR2 YYNGEE. Written as DNA, the CDR3 is TGTGCCAGCAGCGTAGCGGCTAGCGGGGGAAATGAGCAGTTCTTC. It yields the protein CASSVAASGGNEQFF.

This clonotype came up many times. This chain connects TRBV7-2 to TRBJ1-2; D possibly corresponds to TRBD1 (5 bases). The CDR3 length is 13 residues. V was trimmed by 5 bases and J by 7 bases, leaving 14 bases between them. CDR1 and CDR2 from the germline V gene are SGHTA and FQGNSA. Written as DNA, the CDR3 is TGTGCCAGCAGCGTCGGGACGTCTTCTGGCTACACCTTC. This encodes CASSVGTSSGYTF.